The 23 T cell receptor beta chains below were found in one sample sequenced in a study of beta chain features in type 1 diabetes. Every isolated RNA sample was fully reverse transcribed, so sequencing captured expressed TCRB transcripts. TCRdb keeps only in-frame clones here, not all; method: immunoSEQ multiplex PCR. The repertoire consists of roughly 150,000 clones, with roughly 9% occurring once and the leading ten covering 2% to 3%. Sequencing used central memory CD4+ T cells from blood. These receptors originate from a woman between 18 and 30 years old in good health.

V and J are TRBV4-2 and TRBJ2-7, with 9 bases identical to TRBD2. The CDR3 sequence is 14 residues long. Germline assignment: CDR1 LGHNA and CDR2 YNFKEQ. V dropped 4 bases and J dropped 5; count of bases not matched to a gene: 6. CDR3 sequence (DNA): TGTGCCAGCAGCCTGTGGACTAGCGTCGACGAGCAGTACTTC. It translates to CASSLWTSVDEQYF.

This clone was detected a few times. The chain is built from TRBV23-1 and TRBJ1-1; 9 nucleotides line up with TRBD1. TRBV23-1 is sorted into the ORF group, with uncertain function. V lost 4 bases to trimming and J lost 6 bases; unmatched junction nucleotides: 12. There are 16 residues in the CDR3. CDR3: CASSLLGGQGSPEAFF. CDR3 DNA sequence: TGCGCCAGCAGTCTTTTAGGCGGACAGGGGAGCCCTGAAGCTTTCTTT.

This rearrangement joins TRBV5-8 to TRBJ1-3; the D gene is possibly TRBD1 (5 bases). The length of the CDR3 is 14 residues. The germline CDR1 and CDR2 sequences are SGHTS and YDEGEE. The ends were cut back, 3 bases at V and 7 bases at J, with 14 bases in the middle. The CDR3 is CASSWQGSANTIYF. For the CDR3, the DNA is TGTGCCAGCAGCTGGCAGGGAAGCGCGAACACCATATATTTT.

V and J are TRBV30 and TRBJ2-1, with 8 positions matching TRBD2. The CDR3 consists of 14 residues. Germline V gives CDR1 GTSNPN, CDR2 SVGIG (reference sequence). Unmatched junction bases numbered 6, after V lost 0 bases and J lost 8 bases. The CDR3 is CAWSVSRGGYEQFF. The CDR3 DNA follows: TGTGCCTGGAGTGTAAGTCGGGGGGGTTATGAGCAGTTCTTC.

This clone has a handful of counts. The chain links TRBV19 to TRBJ1-3; D not certain. From germline, CDR1 is LNHDA and CDR2 SQIVND (reference sequence). V dropped 8 bases and J dropped 0 bases, with 11 bases sitting between them. The CDR3 spans 14 residues. This CDR3 reads CASRVSGSGNTIYF. The CDR3 DNA sequence: TGTGCCAGTCGGGTCAGTGGCTCTGGAAACACCATATATTTT.

The table lists this clone with a few counts. V and J are TRBV5-5 and TRBJ1-1; 8 bases line up with TRBD1. V was clipped by 1 base and J by 1 base; unmatched bases: 6. CDR1 is SGHKS, CDR2 YYEKEE, per germline (reference sequence). There are 16 residues in the CDR3. The CDR3 reads CASSLFRGLGNTEAFF. For the CDR3, the DNA is TGTGCCAGCAGCTTGTTCAGGGGGCTTGGGAACACTGAAGCTTTCTTT.

This clone came up a few times. The rearrangement links TRBV5-6 to TRBJ1-2; 8 bases map to TRBD1. V lost 4 bases and J lost 5; bases outside the gene matches: 1. This CDR3 region has 12 residues. Germline V gives CDR1 SGHDT, CDR2 YYEEEE. CDR3 in amino acids: CASSDRGYGYTF. For the CDR3, the DNA is TGTGCCAGCAGCGACAGGGGATATGGCTACACCTTC.

In this sample, this clone turned up a few times. The chain links TRBV5-4 to TRBJ2-5; 11 bases are a match to TRBD2. Germline values: CDR1 SGHNT, CDR2 YYREEE (reference sequence). The CDR3 runs 17 residues. J lost 2 bases, V lost 1 base, and 7 bases had no gene match. The CDR3 reads CASSLWLAGGPQETQYF. The CDR3 nucleotides are TGTGCCAGCAGCTTGTGGCTAGCGGGGGGACCGCAAGAGACCCAGTACTTC. Using reference TRBV5-4 and TRBJ2-5 for the parts outside the CDR3, the full variable domain is ETGVTQSPTHLIKTRGQQVTLRCSSQSGHNTVSWYQQALGQGPQFIFQYYREEENGRGNFPPRFSGLQFPNYSSELNVNALELDDSALYLCASSLWLAGGPQETQYFGPGTRLLVL.

This clone was recorded a few times. The chain links TRBV7-2 to TRBJ2-7; 7 bases are shared with TRBD1. The trim removed 5 bases at V and 1 base at J, leaving 5 bases unmatched. Per the germline V gene, CDR1 is SGHTA and CDR2 is FQGNSA. CDR3 size: 14 residues. Here the CDR3 reads CASSMWTGSYEQYF. CDR3 coding DNA: TGTGCCAGCAGCATGTGGACAGGATCCTACGAGCAGTACTTC.

V gene TRBV7-2 combines with J gene TRBJ2-3, with D possibly matching TRBD2 (5 bases). CDR3 length: 14 residues. CDR1 is SGHTA and CDR2 is FQGNSA in the germline V gene. The V gene lost 3 bases and the J gene lost 2 bases, with 9 bases spanning the gap. Here the CDR3 reads CASSFTADTDTQYF. DNA of the CDR3: TGTGCCAGCAGCTTTACAGCGGACACAGATACGCAGTATTTT.

The rearrangement joins TRBV5-4 to TRBJ2-2; unclear D gene. V lost 0 bases to trimming and J lost 2 bases, with 8 bases between them. CDR3 size: 15 residues. Per the germline V gene, CDR1 is SGHNT and CDR2 is YYREEE (reference sequence). For the CDR3, the DNA is TGTGCCAGCAGCTTGGGGTCGGTTAACACCGGGGAGCTGTTTTTT. Its translation: CASSLGSVNTGELFF. The variable domain in full, completed from reference TRBV5-4 and TRBJ2-2, reads ETGVTQSPTHLIKTRGQQVTLRCSSQSGHNTVSWYQQALGQGPQFIFQYYREEENGRGNFPPRFSGLQFPNYSSELNVNALELDDSALYLCASSLGSVNTGELFFGEGSRLTVL.

This clone appeared a few times. The rearrangement links TRBV9 to TRBJ2-3; D might be TRBD2 (6 bases). The CDR3 totals 16 residues. Per germline, CDR1 SGDLS and CDR2 YYNGEE. Trimming cost V 0 bases and J 1 base, with 12 bases left between them. The CDR3 loop reads CASSVGSGPRTDTQYF. The CDR3 DNA reads as TGTGCCAGCAGCGTAGGTAGCGGACCCCGCACAGATACGCAGTATTTT.

The gene calls are TRBV30 and TRBJ2-7, with TRBD1 as a possible D gene (5 bases). Looked up from germline, CDR1 is GTSNPN and CDR2 is SVGIG (reference sequence). The CDR3 extends over 13 amino acids. Trimming shortened V by 3 bases and J by 7 bases, and 16 bases separated the two germline ends. The CDR3 nucleotides read TGTGCCTGGAGAACGACAGTTTTTGGGGAGCAGTACTTC. Translating gives CAWRTTVFGEQYF.

This clone was counted between two and nine times. V gene TRBV5-1 combines with J gene TRBJ2-2; a weak D match, TRBD2 (5 bases). This CDR3 contains 14 residues. Germline-derived CDR1 and CDR2 are SGHRS and YFSETQ. V dropped 4 bases and J dropped 5 bases, with 12 bases sitting between them. The CDR3 bases are TGCGCCAGCAGCCCCATGACGGGGACCGGGGAGCTGTTTTTT. Translated: CASSPMTGTGELFF.

This clone was picked up one time. The chain carries TRBV5-1 and TRBJ2-7, with D possibly matching TRBD1 (5 bases). V was cut by 1 base and J by 3 bases, with 14 bases left in between. Germline CDR1 reads SGHRS; CDR2 reads YFSETQ. This CDR3 region has 15 residues. The CDR3 sequence is CASSLFFGQGYEQYF. Written as DNA, the CDR3 is TGCGCCAGCAGCTTGTTCTTCGGGCAGGGCTACGAGCAGTACTTC. Complete variable domain (other parts from reference TRBV5-1 and TRBJ2-7): KAGVTQTPRYLIKTRGQQVTLSCSPISGHRSVSWYQQTPGQGLQFLFEYFSETQRNKGNFPGRFSGRQFSNSRSEMNVSTLELGDSALYLCASSLFFGQGYEQYFGPGTRLTVT.

CDR3: CASSPGGAYNSPLHF. The CDR3 DNA is TGTGCCAGCAGCCCGGGGGGGGCCTATAATTCACCCCTCCACTTT. This sequence joins TRBV7-2 and TRBJ1-6; a weak D match, TRBD1 (5 bases). Germline V gene sequence: CDR1 SGHTA, CDR2 FQGNSA. Trimming took 5 bases from V and 2 from J, leaving 10 bases between them. The CDR3 runs to 15 residues.

This rearrangement joins TRBV7-2 to TRBJ1-2; D not certain. V lost 0 bases to trimming and J lost 2 bases, with 16 bases between them. Germline V gives CDR1 SGHTA, CDR2 FQGNSA. This CDR3 has 17 amino acids. CDR3 loop: CASSLAGSQTSNYGYTF. The CDR3 DNA reads as TGTGCCAGCAGCTTAGCGGGCAGTCAGACCTCAAACTATGGCTACACCTTC.

The rearrangement links TRBV5-1 to TRBJ2-2, with D maybe TRBD2 (5 bases). The CDR3 length is 17 residues. In germline, CDR1 is SGHRS, CDR2 YFSETQ. Trimming removed 0 bases at V and 5 bases at J, with 17 bases between. This CDR3 reads CASSLEVQHGETGELFF. The CDR3 DNA sequence: TGCGCCAGCAGCTTGGAGGTCCAGCATGGGGAGACCGGGGAGCTGTTTTTT.

The rearrangement links TRBV27 to TRBJ1-5, with a weak D call TRBD1 (5 bases). Deletions cut 4 bases from V and 0 bases from J, with 16 bases between. Germline V gene sequence: CDR1 MNHEY, CDR2 SMNVEV (reference sequence). The CDR3 has 17 amino acids. The CDR3 coding sequence is TGTGCCAGCAGTTCGACAGAAAGCCTTTATAGCAATCAGCCCCAGCATTTT. Translated, it gives CASSSTESLYSNQPQHF.

This clone has a handful of counts. The V and J genes are TRBV11-2 and TRBJ2-3; possible D gene TRBD1, 5 bases. Germline-derived CDR1 and CDR2 are SGHAT and FQNNGV. The CDR3 has 13 amino acids. The V gene lost 0 bases and the J gene lost 7 bases, with 8 bases spanning the gap. CDR3 sequence reads: CASSLEPGNTQYF. The DNA of the CDR3 is TGTGCCAGCAGCTTAGAGCCAGGGAATACGCAGTATTTT.

V and J are TRBV5-8 and TRBJ2-1; the D gene is possibly TRBD2 (6 bases). The germline CDR1 and CDR2 sequences are SGHTS and YDEGEE. Trimming shortened V by 2 bases and J by 1 base, and 10 bases separated the two germline ends. This CDR3 is 15 amino acids long. In DNA, the CDR3 is TGTGCCAGCAGCTTCGAAGGGACTTCCTACAATGAGCAGTTCTTC. It codes for CASSFEGTSYNEQFF.

The sample holds a few counts of this clone. The chain recombines TRBV11-2 with TRBJ2-4, with TRBD2 matching over 8 bases. The germline V gene encodes CDR1 SGHAT and CDR2 FQNNGV. This CDR3 contains 15 residues. The ends lost 0 bases at V and 9 bases at J; junction bases unmatched: 7. CDR3 bases: TGTGCCAGCAGCTTAGATAAGCGGGAGTGGGGCATTCAGTACTTC. Translated: CASSLDKREWGIQYF.

This clone was picked up a small number of times. The chain recombines TRBV5-1 with TRBJ1-1; 8 bases are a match to TRBD1. CDR1 and CDR2 (germline): SGHRS, YFSETQ. V trimming: 4 bases; J trimming: 0 bases; junction bases outside the gene matches: 5. CDR3 size: 15 residues. CDR3 in DNA: TGCGCCAGCAGCCCGGGACAGGTTTTGAACACTGAAGCTTTCTTT. Protein: CASSPGQVLNTEAFF. Variable domain in full (rest from reference TRBV5-1 and TRBJ1-1): KAGVTQTPRYLIKTRGQQVTLSCSPISGHRSVSWYQQTPGQGLQFLFEYFSETQRNKGNFPGRFSGRQFSNSRSEMNVSTLELGDSALYLCASSPGQVLNTEAFFGQGTRLTVV.